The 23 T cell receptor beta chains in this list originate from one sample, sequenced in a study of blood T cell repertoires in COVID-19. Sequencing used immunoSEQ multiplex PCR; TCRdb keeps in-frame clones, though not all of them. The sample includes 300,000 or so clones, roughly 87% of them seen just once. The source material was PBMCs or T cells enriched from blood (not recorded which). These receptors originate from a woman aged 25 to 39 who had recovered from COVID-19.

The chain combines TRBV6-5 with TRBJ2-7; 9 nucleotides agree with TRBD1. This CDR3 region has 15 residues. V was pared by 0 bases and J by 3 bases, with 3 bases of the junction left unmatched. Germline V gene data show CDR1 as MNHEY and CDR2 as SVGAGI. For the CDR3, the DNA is TGTGCCAGCAGTTACTCCGGGACAGGGAGCTACGAGCAGTACTTC. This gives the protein CASSYSGTGSYEQYF.

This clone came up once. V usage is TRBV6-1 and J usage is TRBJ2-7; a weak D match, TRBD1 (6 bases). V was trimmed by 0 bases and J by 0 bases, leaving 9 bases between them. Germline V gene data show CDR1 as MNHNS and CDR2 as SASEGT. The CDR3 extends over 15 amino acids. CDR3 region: CASSEAGTSSYEQYF. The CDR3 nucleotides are TGTGCCAGCAGTGAAGCTGGGACAAGCTCCTACGAGCAGTACTTC.

The CDR3 bases are TGTGCCTGGAGAGCTCAAGCCCCGGGACTGGGGACCTACGAGCAGTACTTC. Translating it yields CAWRAQAPGLGTYEQYF. The V call is TRBV30, the J call TRBJ2-7; the D gene is possibly TRBD2 (6 bases). Deletions cut 3 bases from V and 2 bases from J, with 23 bases between. CDR3 length equals 17 residues. Per the germline V gene, CDR1 is GTSNPN and CDR2 is SVGIG (reference sequence).

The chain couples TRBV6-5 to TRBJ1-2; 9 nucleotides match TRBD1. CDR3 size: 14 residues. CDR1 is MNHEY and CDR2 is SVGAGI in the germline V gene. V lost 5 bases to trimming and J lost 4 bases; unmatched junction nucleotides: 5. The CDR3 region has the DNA TGTGCCAGCAGTATCCGACAGGGGGTCTATGGCTACACCTTC. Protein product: CASSIRQGVYGYTF.

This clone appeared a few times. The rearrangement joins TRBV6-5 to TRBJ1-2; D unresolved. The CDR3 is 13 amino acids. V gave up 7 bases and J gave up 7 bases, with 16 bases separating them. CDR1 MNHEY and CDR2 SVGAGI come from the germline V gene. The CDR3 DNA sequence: TGTGCCAGCACCGAGGCCATAGCTGGTGGCTACACCTTC. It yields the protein CASTEAIAGGYTF.

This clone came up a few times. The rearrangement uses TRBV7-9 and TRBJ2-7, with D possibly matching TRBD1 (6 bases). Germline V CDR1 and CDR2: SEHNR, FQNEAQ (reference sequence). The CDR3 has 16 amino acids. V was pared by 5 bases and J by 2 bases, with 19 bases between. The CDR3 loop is CASSLTDRFQPYEQYF. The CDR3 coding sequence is TGTGCCAGCAGCCTCACCGACAGGTTCCAACCCTACGAGCAGTACTTC.

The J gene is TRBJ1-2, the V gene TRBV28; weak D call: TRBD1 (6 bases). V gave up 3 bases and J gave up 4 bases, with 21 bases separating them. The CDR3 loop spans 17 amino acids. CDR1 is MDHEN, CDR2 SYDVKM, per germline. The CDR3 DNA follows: TGTGCCAGCAGTTTCGATAAGGCCCAGGGGAGAGTCTATGGCTACACCTTC. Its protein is CASSFDKAQGRVYGYTF.

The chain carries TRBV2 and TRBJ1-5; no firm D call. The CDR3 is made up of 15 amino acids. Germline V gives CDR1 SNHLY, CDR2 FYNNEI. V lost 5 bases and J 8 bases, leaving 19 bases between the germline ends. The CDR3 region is CASSLLPITEEPQHF. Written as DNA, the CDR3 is TGTGCCAGCAGTTTACTTCCTATCACCGAGGAGCCCCAGCATTTT.

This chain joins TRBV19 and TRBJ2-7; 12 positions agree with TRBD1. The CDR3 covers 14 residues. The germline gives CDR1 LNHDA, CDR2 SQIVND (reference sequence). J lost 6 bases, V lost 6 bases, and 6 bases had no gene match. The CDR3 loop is CASSYRDRGREQYF. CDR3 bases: TGTGCCAGTAGCTACCGGGACAGGGGGCGCGAGCAGTACTTC.

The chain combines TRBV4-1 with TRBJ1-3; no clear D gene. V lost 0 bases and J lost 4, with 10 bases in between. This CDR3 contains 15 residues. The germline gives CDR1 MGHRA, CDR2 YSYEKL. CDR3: CASSQDRSPGNTIYF. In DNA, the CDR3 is TGCGCCAGCAGCCAAGATCGGTCCCCGGGAAACACCATATATTTT.

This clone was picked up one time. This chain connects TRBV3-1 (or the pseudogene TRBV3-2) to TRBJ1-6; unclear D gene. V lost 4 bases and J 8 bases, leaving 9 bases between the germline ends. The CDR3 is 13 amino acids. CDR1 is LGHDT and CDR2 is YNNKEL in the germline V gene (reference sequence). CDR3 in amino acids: CASSLNSDSPLHF. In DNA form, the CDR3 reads TGTGCCAGCAGCCTGAATTCAGATTCACCCCTCCACTTT.

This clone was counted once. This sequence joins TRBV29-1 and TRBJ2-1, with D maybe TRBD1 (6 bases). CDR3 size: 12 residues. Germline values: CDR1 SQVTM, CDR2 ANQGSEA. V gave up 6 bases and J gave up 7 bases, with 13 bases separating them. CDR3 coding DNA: TGCAGCGTCCGAGCCGGGACAAATGAGCAGTTCTTC. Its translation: CSVRAGTNEQFF.

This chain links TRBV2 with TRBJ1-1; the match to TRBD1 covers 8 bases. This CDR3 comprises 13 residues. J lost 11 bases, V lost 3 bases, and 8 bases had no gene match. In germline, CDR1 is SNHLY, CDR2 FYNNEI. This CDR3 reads CASSDWQGAIAFF. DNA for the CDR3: TGTGCCAGCAGTGACTGGCAGGGGGCAATCGCTTTCTTT.

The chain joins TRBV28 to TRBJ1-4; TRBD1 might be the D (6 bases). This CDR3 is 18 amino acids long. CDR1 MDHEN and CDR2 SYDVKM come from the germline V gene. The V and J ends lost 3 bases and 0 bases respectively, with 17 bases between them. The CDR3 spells CASSFSGHQTATNEKLFF. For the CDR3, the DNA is TGTGCCAGCAGTTTTTCGGGACACCAAACTGCAACTAATGAAAAACTGTTTTTT.

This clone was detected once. The CDR3 bases are TGTGCCAGTAACTTCGACAGGGTCTATAGCAATCAGCCCCAGCATTTT. It yields the protein CASNFDRVYSNQPQHF. The chain carries TRBV19 and TRBJ1-5; 7 positions agree with TRBD1. The CDR3 length is 16 residues. The trim removed 7 bases at V and 0 bases at J, leaving 9 bases unmatched. Per the germline V gene, CDR1 is LNHDA and CDR2 is SQIVND (reference sequence).

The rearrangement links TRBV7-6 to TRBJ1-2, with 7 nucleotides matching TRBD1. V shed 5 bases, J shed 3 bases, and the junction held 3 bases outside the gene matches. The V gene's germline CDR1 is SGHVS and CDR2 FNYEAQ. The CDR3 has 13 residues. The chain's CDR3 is CASSPTGDYGYTF. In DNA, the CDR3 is TGTGCCAGCAGCCCAACAGGGGACTATGGCTACACCTTC.

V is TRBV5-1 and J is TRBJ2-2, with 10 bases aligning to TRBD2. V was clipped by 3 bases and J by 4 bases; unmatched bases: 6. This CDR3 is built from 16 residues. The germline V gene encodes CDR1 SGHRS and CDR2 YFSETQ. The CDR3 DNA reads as TGCGCCAGCAGCTCCAGCGGGGGGGCGATCACCGGGGAGCTGTTTTTT. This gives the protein CASSSSGGAITGELFF. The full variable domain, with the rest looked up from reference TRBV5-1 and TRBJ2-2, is KAGVTQTPRYLIKTRGQQVTLSCSPISGHRSVSWYQQTPGQGLQFLFEYFSETQRNKGNFPGRFSGRQFSNSRSEMNVSTLELGDSALYLCASSSSGGAITGELFFGEGSRLTVL.

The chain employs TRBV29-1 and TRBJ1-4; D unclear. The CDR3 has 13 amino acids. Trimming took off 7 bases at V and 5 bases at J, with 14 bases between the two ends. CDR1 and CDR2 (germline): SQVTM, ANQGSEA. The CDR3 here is CSAGGRLNEKLFF. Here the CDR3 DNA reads TGCAGCGCGGGTGGCCGATTAAATGAAAAACTGTTTTTT.

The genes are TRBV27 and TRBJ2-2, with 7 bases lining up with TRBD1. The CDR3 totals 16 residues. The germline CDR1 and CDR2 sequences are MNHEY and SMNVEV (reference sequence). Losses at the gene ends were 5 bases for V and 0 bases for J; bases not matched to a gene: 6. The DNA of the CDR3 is TGTGCCAGCAGTGTTTCGGGACAGACGAACACCGGGGAGCTGTTTTTT. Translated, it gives CASSVSGQTNTGELFF.

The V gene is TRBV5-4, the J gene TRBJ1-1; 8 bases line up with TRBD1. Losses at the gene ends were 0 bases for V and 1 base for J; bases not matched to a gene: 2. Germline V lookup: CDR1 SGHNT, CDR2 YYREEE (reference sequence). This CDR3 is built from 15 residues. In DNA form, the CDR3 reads TGTGCCAGCAGCTTGGTAACAGGGGGGAACACTGAAGCTTTCTTT. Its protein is CASSLVTGGNTEAFF.

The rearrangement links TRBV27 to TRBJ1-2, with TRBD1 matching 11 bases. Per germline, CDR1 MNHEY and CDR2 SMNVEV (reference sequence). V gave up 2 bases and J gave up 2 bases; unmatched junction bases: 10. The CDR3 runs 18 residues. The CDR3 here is CASSLRARDRGTNYGYTF. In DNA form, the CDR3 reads TGTGCCAGCAGTTTAAGGGCCCGGGACAGGGGGACAAACTATGGCTACACCTTC.

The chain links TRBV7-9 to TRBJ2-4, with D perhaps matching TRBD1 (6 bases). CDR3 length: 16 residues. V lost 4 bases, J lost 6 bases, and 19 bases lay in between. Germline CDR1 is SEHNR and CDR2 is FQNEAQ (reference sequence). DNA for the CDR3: TGTGCCAGCAGCTCCCGAGTGACTGAAGGGGGAAACATTCAGTACTTC. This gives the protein CASSSRVTEGGNIQYF.

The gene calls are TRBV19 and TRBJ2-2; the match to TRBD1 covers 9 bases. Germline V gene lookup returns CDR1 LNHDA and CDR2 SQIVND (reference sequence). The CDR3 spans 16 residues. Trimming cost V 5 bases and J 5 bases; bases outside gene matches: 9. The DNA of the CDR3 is TGTGCCAGTAGTGCCGAACAGGGGGCGCGAACCGGGGAGCTGTTTTTT. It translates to CASSAEQGARTGELFF.